Listed below are T cell receptor beta chains from one sample, sequenced in a study of human T cells and chemical hapten exposure. TCRdb re-analysed the RACE reads in MiXCR, keeping a single row per CDR3 protein. The sample has more than 110,000 distinct CDR3 sequences, about 11% seen once; the top ten hold 1.4%. The sample was whole blood, taken in connection with sensitization to the hapten diphenylcyclopropenone (DPC). These TCRs come from a woman aged 45-65 years with alopecia areata. Some clones in this sample may be carry-over from other donors' samples. The CDR3 runs from the conserved cysteine through the conserved F or W. The order of the fields is clone size, D gene, J gene, V gene, CDR3 protein, CDR3 DNA. The D gene is left open where the match is weak. Not every row has a clone size; where given, it reads once, few, many or a size class.

NA NA TRBJ2-5 TRBV5-1 CASQLDPGPQYF TGCGCCAGCCAACTCGACCCAGGGCCCCAGTACTTC
few NA TRBJ2-7 TRBV20-1 CSARKRASSYEQYF TGCAGTGCTAGGAAGCGGGCGAGCTCCTACGAGCAGTACTTC
few TRBD2 TRBJ2-1 TRBV7-8 CASSRMGTSGTNEQFF TGTGCCAGCAGCCGAATGGGGACTAGCGGGACCAATGAGCAGTTCTTC
few NA TRBJ1-5 TRBV6-2/TRBV6-3 CASTPSGGAGQPQHF TGTGCCAGCACCCCGAGTGGGGGCGCAGGCCAGCCCCAGCATTTT
many NA TRBJ2-7 TRBV18 CASSPGTRPYEQYF TGTGCCAGCTCACCGGGGACGAGACCCTACGAGCAGTACTTC
few NA TRBJ2-5 TRBV20-1 CSANDLGETQYF TGCAGTGCTAACGATCTAGGGGAGACCCAGTACTTC
NA TRBD1 TRBJ2-7 TRBV27 CASSRQGNYEQYF TGTGCCAGCAGTCGACAGGGGAACTACGAGCAGTACTTC
many TRBD1 TRBJ2-5 TRBV18 CASSPRQGSTGRQETQYF TGTGCCAGCTCACCAAGACAGGGCAGTACGGGAAGGCAAGAGACCCAGTACTTC
once NA TRBJ1-6 TRBV20-1 CSAREGRTSSNSPLHF TGCAGTGCTAGAGAGGGCAGGACATCCTCTAATTCACCCCTCCACTTT
NA NA TRBJ2-3 TRBV12-3/TRBV12-4 CASSIGRQNTQYF TGTGCCAGCAGTATAGGGAGGCAGAATACGCAGTATTTT
few NA TRBJ1-4 TRBV12-3/TRBV12-4 CASSYRPLAGRKLFF TGTGCCAGCAGTTATAGGCCCCTGGCAGGGAGGAAACTGTTTTTT
NA NA TRBJ2-7 TRBV30 CAWSGSPTGLDEQYF TGTGCCTGGAGTGGGTCTCCGACAGGTCTGGACGAGCAGTACTTC
NA NA TRBJ1-1 TRBV11-3 CASSLGKNEGNTEAFF TGTGCCAGCAGCTTAGGAAAGAACGAGGGGAACACTGAAGCTTTCTTT
NA NA TRBJ2-7 TRBV5-1 CASSLAGTYEQYF TGCGCCAGCAGCTTGGCAGGGACCTACGAGCAGTACTTC
many NA TRBJ2-5 TRBV5-1 CASSPGTGQETQYF TGCGCCAGCAGCCCGGGGACGGGACAAGAGACCCAGTACTTC
few NA TRBJ2-1 TRBV11-2 CASSSLQGNNEQFF TGTGCCAGCAGCTCCTTACAGGGAAACAATGAGCAGTTCTTC
many NA TRBJ2-3 TRBV6-2/TRBV6-3 CASTGTWNIPDTQYF TGTGCCAGCACTGGGACTTGGAATATCCCAGATACGCAGTATTTT
few NA TRBJ2-7 TRBV11-3 CASSLQGGDYAQYF TGTGCCAGCAGCTTACAAGGGGGGGACTACGCGCAGTACTTC
NA NA TRBJ1-2 TRBV19 CASSMQGQLYGYTF TGTGCCAGTAGTATGCAGGGGCAACTCTATGGCTACACCTTC
few NA TRBJ2-7 TRBV23-1 CASSTEGLNEQYF TGCGCCAGCTCGACAGAAGGCCTAAACGAGCAGTACTTC
NA TRBD1 TRBJ2-5 TRBV29-1 CSGSQGAWETQYF TGCAGCGGTTCACAGGGGGCTTGGGAGACCCAGTACTTC
NA NA TRBJ1-3 TRBV29-1 CSVGSDTIYF TGCAGCGTTGGCTCAGACACCATATATTTT
NA NA TRBJ2-7 TRBV6-6 CASSYSQGPYEQYF TGTGCCAGCAGTTACTCGCAGGGACCCTACGAGCAGTACTTC
few TRBD2 TRBJ2-1 TRBV6-6 CASSYSTGAGGNNEQFF TGTGCCAGCAGTTACTCGACTGGGGCGGGAGGGAACAATGAGCAGTTCTTC
many TRBD2 TRBJ2-1 TRBV5-4 CASSWGEGRRNEQFF TGTGCCAGCAGCTGGGGGGAGGGCCGGAGAAATGAGCAGTTCTTC
many TRBD2 TRBJ2-5 TRBV10-3 CAISEGLAGAQETQYF TGTGCCATCAGTGAGGGGCTAGCGGGAGCTCAAGAGACCCAGTACTTC
few TRBD1 TRBJ2-7 TRBV19 CASSIAGTGNYEQYF TGTGCCAGTAGTATAGCTGGGACAGGTAACTACGAGCAGTACTTC
many TRBD2 TRBJ2-1 TRBV7-6 CASSPSGRPYNEQFF TGTGCCAGCAGCCCTAGCGGGAGGCCCTACAATGAGCAGTTCTTC
NA TRBD2 TRBJ2-1 TRBV20-1 CSAPRAGGGNEQFF TGCAGTGCCCCAAGGGCGGGAGGGGGTAATGAGCAGTTCTTC
few TRBD1 TRBJ2-7 TRBV19 CASAPGQGGYEQYF TGTGCCAGCGCCCCGGGACAGGGGGGGTACGAGCAGTACTTC
few NA TRBJ2-5 TRBV6-5 CASSKTAQQRTQYF TGTGCCAGCAGCAAAACGGCACAGCAGAGAACCCAGTACTTC
few NA TRBJ2-1 TRBV7-3 CASSFGAATTMNNEQFF TGTGCCAGCAGCTTCGGAGCGGCTACCACCATGAACAATGAGCAGTTCTTC
NA TRBD1 TRBJ1-5 TRBV11-2 CASSFGQGPNQPQHF TGTGCCAGCAGCTTTGGACAGGGCCCGAATCAGCCCCAGCATTTT
many NA TRBJ1-1 TRBV14 CASSRQVFTEAFF TGTGCCAGCAGCCGACAGGTTTTCACTGAAGCTTTCTTT
few TRBD2 TRBJ2-7 TRBV4-3 CASSHTSGVYEQYF TGCGCCAGCAGCCATACTAGCGGGGTCTACGAGCAGTACTTC
NA NA TRBJ1-6 TRBV30 CAWGQRSEGSLHF TGTGCCTGGGGACAGCGTTCGGAGGGGTCACTCCACTTT
few NA TRBJ1-6 TRBV11-2 CASSLEGSPLHF TGTGCCAGCAGCTTAGAAGGCTCACCCCTCCACTTT
many TRBD1 TRBJ1-5 TRBV30 CAWSVKGQIHNQPQHF TGTGCCTGGAGTGTAAAGGGACAGATCCACAATCAGCCCCAGCATTTT
NA TRBD1 TRBJ1-5 TRBV19 CASSIGGTGGPNQPQHF TGTGCCAGTAGTATAGGGGGGACAGGGGGCCCCAATCAGCCCCAGCATTTT
many TRBD2 TRBJ2-3 TRBV20-1 CSARIQREPTDTQYF TGCAGTGCCCGAATCCAGCGGGAGCCCACAGATACGCAGTATTTT
NA TRBD2 TRBJ2-7 TRBV12-3/TRBV12-4 CASSFWEGTHEQYF TGTGCCAGCAGTTTCTGGGAGGGTACCCACGAGCAGTACTTC
many TRBD2 TRBJ2-6 TRBV19 CASSMAGGAGANVLTF TGTGCCAGTAGTATGGCGGGAGGGGCTGGGGCCAACGTCCTGACTTTC
many NA TRBJ1-1 TRBV10-3 CAISGGSAGAFF TGTGCCATCAGTGGGGGGTCAGCCGGAGCTTTCTTT
many TRBD2 TRBJ2-6 TRBV11-2 CASSPGRVVGANVLTF TGTGCCAGCAGCCCGGGGAGGGTGGTTGGGGCCAACGTCCTGACTTTC
few NA TRBJ1-2 TRBV6-5 CASSYSQAYGYTF TGTGCCAGCAGTTACTCGCAGGCCTACGGCTACACCTTC
NA TRBD2 TRBJ2-7 TRBV6-8 CASSYRREVF TGTGCCAGCAGTTATCGTCGGGAGGTCTTC
NA NA TRBJ2-3 TRBV24-1 CATSESRDTQYF TGTGCCACCAGTGAATCAAGGGATACGCAGTATTTT
NA NA TRBJ2-6 TRBV5-1 CASSLALGQANVLTF TGCGCCAGCAGCTTGGCCCTGGGACAGGCCAACGTCCTGACTTTC
few TRBD1 TRBJ2-1 TRBV29-1 CSVEGAQGKFDEQFF TGCAGCGTTGAAGGCGCACAGGGGAAGTTCGATGAGCAGTTCTTC
many TRBD2 TRBJ2-7 TRBV3-1 CASSQGLAEAYEQYF TGTGCCAGCAGCCAAGGGCTAGCGGAGGCCTACGAGCAGTACTTC
few TRBD1 TRBJ2-7 TRBV6-6 CASSPPGQGIREQYF TGTGCCAGCAGTCCCCCGGGACAGGGGATTAGGGAGCAGTACTTC
many NA TRBJ1-4 TRBV20-1 CSAQERHSNEKLFF TGCAGTGCCCAAGAGCGGCACTCTAATGAAAAACTGTTTTTT
many TRBD1 TRBJ1-5 TRBV18 CASSPGTGATQPQHF TGTGCCAGCTCACCCGGGACAGGGGCAACTCAGCCCCAGCATTTT
few NA TRBJ2-5 TRBV20-1 CSASAGKETQYF TGCAGTGCTAGTGCGGGGAAAGAGACCCAGTACTTC
NA TRBD1 TRBJ2-5 TRBV10-1 CASSESGTVQETQYF TGCGCCAGCAGTGAGTCGGGGACAGTTCAAGAGACCCAGTACTTC
NA NA TRBJ1-4 TRBV9 CASSEGRVGEKLFF TGTGCCAGCAGCGAGGGGAGGGTCGGTGAAAAACTGTTTTTT
once TRBD2 TRBJ2-2 TRBV12-3/TRBV12-4 CASNAPRRLAGGTGELFF TGTGCCAGCAATGCACCCCGCAGGCTAGCGGGAGGCACCGGGGAGCTGTTTTTT
few NA TRBJ1-3 TRBV27 CASSLTRGGSGNTIYF TGTGCCAGCAGTTTAACACGGGGCGGCTCTGGAAACACCATATATTTT
NA NA TRBJ2-1 TRBV7-6 CASSLVGPTYNEQFF TGTGCCAGCAGCTTAGTAGGCCCGACCTACAATGAGCAGTTCTTC